This T cell receptor beta chain is drawn from a study of control samples from healthy donors and cancer patients. Data came from immunoSEQ multiplex PCR; TCRdb stores just in-frame clones and leaves some out. The sample contains more than 85,000 clones, about four fifths of which appear only once. This clone has only a few counts. CDR1 is MDHEN and CDR2 is SYDVKM in the germline V gene. The CDR3 runs 14 residues. The V end was cut by 5 bases, the J end by 3 bases, with 14 bases between. This receptor was obtained from a man between 65 and 85 years old with lung cancer. Sequencing was done on a sample of PBMCs. This rearrangement joins TRBV28 to TRBJ2-7; either TRBD1 or TRBD2 may supply D (6 bases each). CDR3 amino acids: CASSKGGSNYEQYF. The CDR3 bases are TGTGCCAGCAGTAAAGGGGGGTCGAACTACGAGCAGTACTTC. The full variable domain, rest sourced from reference TRBV28 and TRBJ2-7, is DVKVTQSSRYLVKRTGEKVFLECVQDMDHENMFWYRQDPGLGLRLIYFSYDVKMKEKGDIPEGYSVSREKKERFSLILESASTNQTSMYLCASSKGGSNYEQYFGPGTRLTVT.